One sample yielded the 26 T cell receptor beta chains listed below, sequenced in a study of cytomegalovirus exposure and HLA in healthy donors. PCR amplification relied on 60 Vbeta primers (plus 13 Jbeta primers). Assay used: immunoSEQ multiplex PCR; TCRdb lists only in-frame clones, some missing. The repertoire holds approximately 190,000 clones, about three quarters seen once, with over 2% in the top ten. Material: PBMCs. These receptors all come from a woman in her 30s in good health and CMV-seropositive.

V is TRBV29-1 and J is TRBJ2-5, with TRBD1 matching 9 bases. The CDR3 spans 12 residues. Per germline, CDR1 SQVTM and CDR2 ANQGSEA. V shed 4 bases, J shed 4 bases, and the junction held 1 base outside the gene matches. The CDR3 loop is CSVAQGAETQYF. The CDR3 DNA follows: TGCAGCGTTGCACAGGGGGCAGAGACCCAGTACTTC.

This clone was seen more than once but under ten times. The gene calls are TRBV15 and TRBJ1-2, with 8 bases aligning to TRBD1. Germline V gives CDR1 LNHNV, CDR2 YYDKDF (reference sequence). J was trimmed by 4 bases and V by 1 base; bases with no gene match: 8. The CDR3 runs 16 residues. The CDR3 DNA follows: TGTGCCACCAGCAGAGCCGACAGGGGAAAAGGCTATGGCTACACCTTC. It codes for CATSRADRGKGYGYTF.

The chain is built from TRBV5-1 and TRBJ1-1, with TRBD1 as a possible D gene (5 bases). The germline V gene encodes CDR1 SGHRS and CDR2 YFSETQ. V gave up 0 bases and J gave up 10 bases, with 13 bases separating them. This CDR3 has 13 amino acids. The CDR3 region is CASSLGPDNRAFF. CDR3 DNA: TGCGCCAGCAGCTTGGGCCCGGACAATCGAGCTTTCTTT.

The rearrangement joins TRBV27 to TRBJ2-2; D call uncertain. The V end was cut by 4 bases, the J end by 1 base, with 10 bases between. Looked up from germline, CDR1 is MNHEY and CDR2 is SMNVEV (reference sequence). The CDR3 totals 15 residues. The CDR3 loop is CASSSDFGNTGELFF. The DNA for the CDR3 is TGTGCCAGCAGTTCCGACTTTGGGAACACCGGGGAGCTGTTTTTT.

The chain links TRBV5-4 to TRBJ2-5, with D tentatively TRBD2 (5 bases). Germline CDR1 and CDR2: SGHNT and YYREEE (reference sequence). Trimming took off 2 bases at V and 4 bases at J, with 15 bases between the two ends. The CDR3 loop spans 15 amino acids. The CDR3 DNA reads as TGTGCCAGCAGCTTCGGGATTACCGTGGGAGAGACCCAGTACTTC. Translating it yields CASSFGITVGETQYF. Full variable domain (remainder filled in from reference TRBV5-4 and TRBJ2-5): ETGVTQSPTHLIKTRGQQVTLRCSSQSGHNTVSWYQQALGQGPQFIFQYYREEENGRGNFPPRFSGLQFPNYSSELNVNALELDDSALYLCASSFGITVGETQYFGPGTRLLVL.

The CDR3 loop reads CASSLVGAHNQPQHF. Here the CDR3 DNA reads TGTGCCAGCAGCTTAGTGGGGGCCCACAATCAGCCCCAGCATTTT. The chain recombines TRBV7-9 with TRBJ1-5, with D perhaps matching TRBD1 (6 bases). V was shortened by 1 base and J by 3 bases, with 10 bases between the two germline ends. Per germline, CDR1 SEHNR and CDR2 FQNEAQ (reference sequence). This CDR3 has 15 residues.

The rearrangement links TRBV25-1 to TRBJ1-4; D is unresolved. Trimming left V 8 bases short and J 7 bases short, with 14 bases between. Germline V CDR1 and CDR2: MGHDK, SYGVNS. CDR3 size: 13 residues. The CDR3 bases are TGTGCCAGCGTTCGGGGTTGGGGTGAAAAACTGTTTTTT. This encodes CASVRGWGEKLFF. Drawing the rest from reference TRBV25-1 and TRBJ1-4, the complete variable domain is EADIYQTPRYLVIGTGKKITLECSQTMGHDKMYWYQQDPGMELHLIHYSYGVNSTEKGDLSSESTVSRIRTEHFPLTLESARPSHTSQYLCASVRGWGEKLFFGSGTQLSVL.

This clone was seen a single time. This chain's CDR3 is CASSAGLLTDTQYF. The DNA of the CDR3 is TGTGCCAGCAGCGCGGGACTACTCACAGATACGCAGTATTTT. J is TRBJ2-3 and V is TRBV5-4; 7 bases fit TRBD2. Germline lookup yields CDR1 SGHNT and CDR2 YYREEE (reference sequence). The CDR3 has 14 residues. V dropped 4 bases and J dropped 2; count of bases not matched to a gene: 4.

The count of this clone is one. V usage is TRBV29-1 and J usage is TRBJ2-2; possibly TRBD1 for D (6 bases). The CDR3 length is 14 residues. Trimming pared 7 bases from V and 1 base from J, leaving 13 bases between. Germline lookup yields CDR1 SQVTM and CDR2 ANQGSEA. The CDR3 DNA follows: TGCAGCGCTAACCGGGACAAGAACACCGGGGAGCTGTTTTTT. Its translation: CSANRDKNTGELFF.

CDR3 nucleotide sequence: TGTGCCAGTGGTCAGCGGGAGTGGGAGCAGTACTTC. Protein: CASGQREWEQYF. The gene calls are TRBV6-1 and TRBJ2-7; 8 bases map to TRBD2. The germline V gene has CDR1 MNHNS and CDR2 SASEGT. CDR3 size: 12 residues. Trimming cost V 9 bases and J 7 bases; bases outside gene matches: 8.

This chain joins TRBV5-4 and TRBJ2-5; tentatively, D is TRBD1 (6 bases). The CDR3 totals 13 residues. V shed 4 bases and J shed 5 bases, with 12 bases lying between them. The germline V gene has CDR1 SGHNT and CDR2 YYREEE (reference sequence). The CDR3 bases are TGTGCCAGCAGCGACGGACAGTCGGAGACCCAGTACTTC. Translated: CASSDGQSETQYF.

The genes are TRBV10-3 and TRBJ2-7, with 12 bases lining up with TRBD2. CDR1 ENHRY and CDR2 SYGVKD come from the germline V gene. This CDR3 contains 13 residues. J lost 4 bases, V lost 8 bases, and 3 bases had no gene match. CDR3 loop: CAISGTSGYEQYF. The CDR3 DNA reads TGTGCCATCTCGGGGACTAGCGGGTACGAGCAGTACTTC.

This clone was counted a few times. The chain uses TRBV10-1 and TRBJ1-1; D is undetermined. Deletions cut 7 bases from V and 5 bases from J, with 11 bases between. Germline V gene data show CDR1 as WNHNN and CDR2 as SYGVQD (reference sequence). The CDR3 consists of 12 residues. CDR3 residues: CASKCRGTEAFF. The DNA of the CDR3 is TGCGCCAGCAAGTGCAGAGGGACTGAAGCTTTCTTT.

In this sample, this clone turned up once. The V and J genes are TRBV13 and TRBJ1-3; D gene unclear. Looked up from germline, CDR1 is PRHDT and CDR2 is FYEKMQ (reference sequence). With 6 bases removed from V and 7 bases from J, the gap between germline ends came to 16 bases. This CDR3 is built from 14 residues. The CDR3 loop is CASSPRRAVNTIYF. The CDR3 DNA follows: TGTGCCAGCAGTCCCCGGCGAGCGGTGAACACCATATATTTT.

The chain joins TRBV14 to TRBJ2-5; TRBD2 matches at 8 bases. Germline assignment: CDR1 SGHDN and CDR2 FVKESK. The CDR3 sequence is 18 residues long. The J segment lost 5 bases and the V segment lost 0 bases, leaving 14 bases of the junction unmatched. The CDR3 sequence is CASSQEEVVAGNWETQYF. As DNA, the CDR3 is TGTGCCAGCAGCCAAGAAGAGGTGGTAGCGGGGAATTGGGAGACCCAGTACTTC.

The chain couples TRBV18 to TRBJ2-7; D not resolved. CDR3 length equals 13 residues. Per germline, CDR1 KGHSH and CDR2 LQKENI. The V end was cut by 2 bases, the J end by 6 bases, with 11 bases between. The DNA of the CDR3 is TGTGCCAGCTCACCAATCAAAACTTCCGAGCAGTACTTC. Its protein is CASSPIKTSEQYF.

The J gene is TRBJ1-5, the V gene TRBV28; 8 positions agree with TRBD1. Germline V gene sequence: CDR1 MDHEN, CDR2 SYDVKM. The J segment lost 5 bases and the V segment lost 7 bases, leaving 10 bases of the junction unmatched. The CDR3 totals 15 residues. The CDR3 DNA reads TGTGCCAGCAACGAAATCGGACAGGGCGATCAGCCCCAGCATTTT. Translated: CASNEIGQGDQPQHF.

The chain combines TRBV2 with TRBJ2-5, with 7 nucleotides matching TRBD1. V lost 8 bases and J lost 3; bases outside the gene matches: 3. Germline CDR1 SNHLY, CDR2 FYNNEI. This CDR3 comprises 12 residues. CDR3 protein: CASETGEETQYF. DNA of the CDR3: TGTGCCAGCGAAACAGGGGAAGAGACCCAGTACTTC.

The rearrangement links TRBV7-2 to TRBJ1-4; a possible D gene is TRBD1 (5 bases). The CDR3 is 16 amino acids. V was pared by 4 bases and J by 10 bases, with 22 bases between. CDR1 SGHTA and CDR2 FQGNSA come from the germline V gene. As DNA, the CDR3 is TGTGCCAGCAGCTCCTCGAGAGCGGGGGGAGTCGGAAAACTGTTTTTT. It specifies CASSSSRAGGVGKLFF.

The CDR3 reads CAISTGAKGNTIYF. DNA for the CDR3: TGTGCCATCAGTACAGGGGCGAAAGGAAACACCATATATTTT. The chain employs TRBV10-3 and TRBJ1-3; 7 nucleotides align to TRBD1. V was pared by 5 bases and J by 4 bases, with 5 bases of the junction left unmatched. This CDR3 has 14 residues. Germline lookup yields CDR1 ENHRY and CDR2 SYGVKD.

CDR3 nucleotides: TGTGCCAGCAGTTTCGTGGCCGGCCAAGCCAGGCATACGCAGTATTTT. It codes for CASSFVAGQARHTQYF. The chain employs TRBV28 and TRBJ2-3; D is uncertain. The CDR3 is made up of 16 amino acids. Germline values: CDR1 MDHEN, CDR2 SYDVKM. The V end lost 3 bases, the J end lost 7 bases, and 20 bases lay between the germline ends.

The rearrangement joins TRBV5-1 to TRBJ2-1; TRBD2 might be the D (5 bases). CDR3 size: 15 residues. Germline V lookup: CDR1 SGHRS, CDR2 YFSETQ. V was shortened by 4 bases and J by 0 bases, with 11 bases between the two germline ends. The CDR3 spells CASSPGSGSYNEQFF. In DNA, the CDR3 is TGCGCCAGCAGCCCGGGGAGTGGCTCCTACAATGAGCAGTTCTTC.

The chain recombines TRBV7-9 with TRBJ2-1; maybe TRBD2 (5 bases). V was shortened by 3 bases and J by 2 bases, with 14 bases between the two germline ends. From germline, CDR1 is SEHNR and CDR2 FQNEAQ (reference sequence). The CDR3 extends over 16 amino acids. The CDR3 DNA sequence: TGTGCCAGCAGCTTCGGGAACTTCTCTCCCTACAATGAGCAGTTCTTC. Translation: CASSFGNFSPYNEQFF.

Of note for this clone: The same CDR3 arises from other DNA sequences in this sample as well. CDR3 nucleotide sequence: TGTGCCAGCAGCGCCCGACAGGGGGCCTACGAGCAGTACTTC. Its translation: CASSARQGAYEQYF. The chain carries TRBV9 and TRBJ2-7; 9 bases fit TRBD1. J lost 2 bases, V lost 3 bases, and 3 bases had no gene match. This CDR3 spans 14 amino acids. CDR1 and CDR2 from the germline V gene are SGDLS and YYNGEE.

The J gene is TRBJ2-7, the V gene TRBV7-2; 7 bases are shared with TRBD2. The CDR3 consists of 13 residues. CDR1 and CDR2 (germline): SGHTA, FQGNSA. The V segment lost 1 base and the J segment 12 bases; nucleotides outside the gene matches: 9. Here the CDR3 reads CASSLEGGGVGYF. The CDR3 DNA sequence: TGTGCCAGCAGCTTAGAAGGTGGGGGGGTGGGGTACTTC.

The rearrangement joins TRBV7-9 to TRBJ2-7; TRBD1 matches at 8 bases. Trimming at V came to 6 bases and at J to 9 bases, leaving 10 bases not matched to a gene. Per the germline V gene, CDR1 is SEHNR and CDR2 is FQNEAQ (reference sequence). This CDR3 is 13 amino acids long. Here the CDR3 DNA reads TGTGCCAGCAGTTTCGGGACAGGTTTATTGCAGTACTTC. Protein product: CASSFGTGLLQYF.